What follows are 21 T cell receptor beta chains derived from one specimen sequenced in a study of shared clonotypes between healthy human individuals. Some clones are missing from TCRdb's copy, which holds only in-frame ones; the method was immunoSEQ multiplex PCR. In the table there are over 2 million clones, about 95% of which are singletons. CD45RO-negative, CCR7-selected cells formed the naive CD8 fraction, which excluded terminally differentiated effector memory CD45RA+ cells. The material sequenced was naive CD8+ T cells sorted from blood. All receptors come from a man between 18 and 35 years old in good health.

This clone was observed a single time. This chain connects TRBV4-3 to TRBJ2-1; D gene ambiguous. V lost 6 bases to trimming and J lost 5 bases, with 14 bases between them. The CDR3 sequence is 14 residues long. Germline CDR1 reads LGHNA; CDR2 reads YSLEER. The CDR3 here is CASRDGRTNNEQFF. The DNA for the CDR3 is TGCGCCAGCAGGGACGGACGGACGAACAATGAGCAGTTCTTC.

This clone has only one observation. This chain connects TRBV10-1 to TRBJ2-1, with 12 nucleotides matching TRBD2. The CDR3 totals 18 residues. V dropped 3 bases and J dropped 0; count of bases not matched to a gene: 6. Germline CDR1 WNHNN, CDR2 SYGVQD (reference sequence). The CDR3, as DNA: TGCGCCAGCAGTGACTGGACTAGCGGGGACGGCTCCTACAATGAGCAGTTCTTC. Protein: CASSDWTSGDGSYNEQFF.

V is TRBV27 and J is TRBJ2-7; D possibly corresponds to TRBD2 (6 bases). V lost 9 bases to trimming and J lost 3 bases, with 21 bases between them. Germline values: CDR1 MNHEY, CDR2 SMNVEV (reference sequence). The CDR3 extends over 15 amino acids. The CDR3 DNA is TGTGCCAGTCGAATCCGGGGGTCCGGGGACTACGAGCAGTACTTC. Its translation: CASRIRGSGDYEQYF.

The V gene is TRBV6-6, the J gene TRBJ2-7, with a possible D match to TRBD1 (6 bases). Trimming shortened V by 2 bases and J by 5 bases, and 19 bases separated the two germline ends. From germline, CDR1 is MNHNY and CDR2 SVGAGI (reference sequence). This CDR3 is built from 16 residues. CDR3 loop: CASSYKGQLRLDEQYF. CDR3 nucleotides: TGTGCCAGCAGTTACAAAGGACAGTTAAGACTTGACGAGCAGTACTTC.

Points on this clone: The junction does not match germline at one end; this may be a read error. The rearrangement links TRBV27 to TRBJ1-1; D not resolved. Germline V gives CDR1 MNHEY, CDR2 SMNVEV (reference sequence). The length of the CDR3 is 13 residues. The CDR3 DNA reads as TGTGCCAGCAGCCGGGCCGCGAACACTGAAGCTTTCTTC. This codes for CASSRAANTEAFF.

V usage is TRBV12-5 and J usage is TRBJ2-7; D may be TRBD1 or TRBD2 (5 bases each). Trimming pared 1 base from V and 7 bases from J, leaving 17 bases between. There are 15 residues in the CDR3. Germline-derived CDR1 and CDR2 are LGHNT and FRNRAP. The CDR3 spells CASGLATGTALEQYF. CDR3 sequence (DNA): TGTGCTAGTGGTTTGGCCACCGGGACGGCACTAGAGCAGTACTTC.

This chain links TRBV2 with TRBJ2-5, with 8 positions matching TRBD2. In germline, CDR1 is SNHLY, CDR2 FYNNEI. This CDR3 is built from 14 residues. J was trimmed by 4 bases and V by 6 bases; bases with no gene match: 7. The CDR3 DNA sequence: TGTGCCAGCAGCGTTTTAGCGGGAACAGAGACCCAGTACTTC. Translating it yields CASSVLAGTETQYF.

The chain has TRBV5-6 and TRBJ1-4; unclear D gene. The CDR3 loop spans 15 amino acids. Between the trimmed V and J ends, which lost 4 bases and 0 bases, there was a span of 10 bases. Germline V lookup: CDR1 SGHDT, CDR2 YYEEEE. CDR3 protein: CASSHYPTTNEKLFF. In DNA, the CDR3 is TGTGCCAGCAGCCATTACCCCACAACTAATGAAAAACTGTTTTTT.

The chain is built from TRBV9 and TRBJ2-5, with 11 bases aligning to TRBD2. Germline V gene lookup returns CDR1 SGDLS and CDR2 YYNGEE. Unmatched junction bases numbered 10, after V lost 7 bases and J lost 5 bases. This CDR3 is built from 15 residues. The DNA for the CDR3 is TGTGCCAGCGGGTATAGCGGGAGGGAGGGGGAGACCCAGTACTTC. As protein: CASGYSGREGETQYF. Looking up the rest from reference TRBV9 and TRBJ2-5 gives the full variable domain: DSGVTQTPKHLITATGQRVTLRCSPRSGDLSVYWYQQSLDQGLQFLIQYYNGEERAKGNILERFSAQQFPDLHSELNLSSLELGDSALYFCASGYSGREGETQYFGPGTRLLVL.

This clone was recorded once. The rearrangement joins TRBV2 to TRBJ1-2; D is ambiguous. V lost 7 bases, J lost 2 bases, and 11 bases lay in between. The germline V gene has CDR1 SNHLY and CDR2 FYNNEI. The CDR3 covers 13 residues. In DNA, the CDR3 is TGTGCCAGCAAAGGTATAGGGAACTATGGCTACACCTTC. It is translated as CASKGIGNYGYTF.

This clone came up a few times. The V and J genes are TRBV9 and TRBJ2-3; perhaps D is TRBD1 or TRBD2 (6 bases each). The CDR3 consists of 15 residues. Per germline, CDR1 SGDLS and CDR2 YYNGEE. The V end lost 0 bases, the J end lost 2 bases, and 10 bases lay between the germline ends. The CDR3, as DNA: TGTGCCAGCAGCGTAGCGGAGGGGGACACAGATACGCAGTATTTT. It encodes CASSVAEGDTDTQYF.

This sequence joins TRBV30 and TRBJ2-1; 11 nucleotides agree with TRBD2. V lost 3 bases and J lost 2; bases outside the gene matches: 12. The CDR3 consists of 18 residues. Germline CDR1 is GTSNPN and CDR2 is SVGIG (reference sequence). The CDR3 here is CAWRDTFETSGAYNEQFF. The CDR3, as DNA: TGTGCCTGGAGAGATACTTTTGAGACTAGCGGGGCCTACAATGAGCAGTTCTTC.

The V call is TRBV5-6, the J call TRBJ1-6; perhaps TRBD1 as D (5 bases). The CDR3 has 16 residues. Trimming shortened V by 4 bases and J by 0 bases, and 11 bases separated the two germline ends. CDR1 and CDR2 (germline): SGHDT, YYEEEE. The chain's CDR3 is CASSLGRSSYNSPLHF. The CDR3 nucleotides read TGTGCCAGCAGCCTGGGACGGAGCTCCTATAATTCACCCCTCCACTTT.

This chain connects TRBV2 to TRBJ2-4; a weak D match, TRBD2 (5 bases). V was clipped by 7 bases and J by 10 bases, with 17 bases between them. Germline CDR1 SNHLY, CDR2 FYNNEI. The CDR3 contains 13 residues. The CDR3, as DNA: TGTGCCAGCAACCCCGGAGGCAGTGTAATTCAGTACTTC. Translating it yields CASNPGGSVIQYF.

V is TRBV7-9 and J is TRBJ2-7; TRBD1 matches at 8 bases. V shed 4 bases, J shed 0 bases, and the junction held 5 bases outside the gene matches. CDR3 length: 15 amino acids. CDR1 and CDR2 from the germline V gene are SEHNR and FQNEAQ (reference sequence). The CDR3 coding sequence is TGTGCCAGCAGCTCCGCCGGGACAGGCTCCTACGAGCAGTACTTC. Translation gives CASSSAGTGSYEQYF.

The rearrangement links TRBV13 to TRBJ1-1; TRBD1 aligns across 8 bases. The CDR3 has 15 residues. Per germline, CDR1 PRHDT and CDR2 FYEKMQ (reference sequence). V was pared by 5 bases and J by 3 bases, with 8 bases of the junction left unmatched. CDR3 loop: CASSVPGQEDTEAFF. The CDR3 DNA sequence: TGTGCCAGCAGCGTACCGGGACAGGAGGACACTGAAGCTTTCTTT.

This chain uses TRBV19 with TRBJ2-7, with D perhaps matching TRBD2 (6 bases). The CDR3 covers 14 residues. The germline V gene encodes CDR1 LNHDA and CDR2 SQIVND (reference sequence). The germline V and J ends were trimmed by 2 bases and 1 base, with 9 bases remaining between them. The DNA for the CDR3 is TGTGCCAGTAGTATAACTAGCTGGTCCTACGAGCAGTACTTC. This encodes CASSITSWSYEQYF.

The J gene is TRBJ2-7, the V gene TRBV7-9; D is unresolved. This CDR3 region has 14 residues. Germline assignment: CDR1 SEHNR and CDR2 FQNEAQ (reference sequence). Between the trimmed V and J ends, which lost 1 base and 4 bases, there was a span of 11 bases. CDR3: CASSLDADGYEQYF. The CDR3 DNA sequence: TGTGCCAGCAGCTTAGACGCAGATGGTTACGAGCAGTACTTC.

The genes are TRBV6-5 and TRBJ1-5; 11 bases map to TRBD1. The ends lost 8 bases at V and 5 bases at J; junction bases unmatched: 5. Germline CDR1 and CDR2: MNHEY and SVGAGI. The CDR3 totals 14 residues. CDR3 sequence reads: CASWGTGGDQPQHF. The DNA for the CDR3 is TGTGCCAGCTGGGGGACAGGGGGGGATCAGCCCCAGCATTTT.

With regard to this clone: The sample has other DNA sequences that encode this CDR3 too. This chain uses TRBV6-5 with TRBJ1-1; TRBD1 agrees at 7 bases. The V segment lost 6 bases and the J segment 3 bases; nucleotides outside the gene matches: 7. The CDR3 totals 14 residues. Per the germline V gene, CDR1 is MNHEY and CDR2 is SVGAGI. The CDR3 loop reads CASRPTGADTEAFF. DNA of the CDR3: TGTGCCAGCAGGCCAACAGGGGCCGACACTGAAGCTTTCTTT.

Remarks on this clone: Different DNA sequences within this sample yield the same CDR3. The chain recombines TRBV27 with TRBJ2-1, with TRBD2 identical over 8 bases. The junction had 5 bases not matched to a gene; V was cut back by 3 bases and J by 4 bases. Germline values: CDR1 MNHEY, CDR2 SMNVEV (reference sequence). The CDR3 runs to 15 residues. CDR3 coding DNA: TGTGCCAGCAGTTTCTCGGGAGGGCCTTACAATGAGCAGTTCTTC. Encoded protein: CASSFSGGPYNEQFF.